This is a list of T cell receptor beta chains from one sample in a study of spatial heterogeneity in lung cancer. A single record per CDR3 protein comes from TCRdb applying MiXCR to the 5' RACE reads. The sample lists some 5,000 distinct CDR3 sequences; around 4.3% were seen once. The specimen was normal lung tissue next to the tumor, collected at surgery. Every receptor here comes from a male donor with early-stage non-small cell lung cancer. CDR3s include the opening cysteine and the closing phenylalanine or tryptophan. A D gene is named only where the DNA matches it firmly. Size values are once, few and many counts, or a class for expanded clones, and some rows have none.

D gene	V gene	clone size	J gene	CDR3 DNA	CDR3 protein
NA	TRBV29-1	many	TRBJ2-1	TGCAGCCCTCGTTTGGTGGGGCACAATGAGCAGTTCTTC	CSPRLVGHNEQFF
TRBD2	TRBV7-9	many	TRBJ2-5	TGTGCCAGCAGCTTAGTACTAGCGGGCCTCCAAGAGACCCAGTACTTC	CASSLVLAGLQETQYF
TRBD2	TRBV27	medium-sized	TRBJ2-3	TGTGCCAGCAGTCCTCAAGTTGCGGGGGGGCCAGATACGCAGTATTTT	CASSPQVAGGPDTQYF
NA	TRBV7-2	many	TRBJ2-5	TGTGCCAGCAGCCTACAACGCCGCGAGACCCAGTACTTC	CASSLQRRETQYF
NA	TRBV4-2	medium-sized	TRBJ2-1	TGTGCCAGCAGCCTTTCCAGGGAGCAGTTCTTC	CASSLSREQFF
TRBD1	TRBV5-4	few	TRBJ1-1	TGTGCCAGCAGCACCCCGACAGGGAGGTACACTGAAGCTTTCTTT	CASSTPTGRYTEAFF
NA	TRBV7-2	medium-sized	TRBJ1-1	TGTGCCAGCAGCTTAGAGGTCGGGAACACTGAAGCTTTCTTT	CASSLEVGNTEAFF
TRBD1	TRBV2	many	TRBJ1-4	TGTGCCAGCAGCGCCGACAGGGGGAGGACTAATGAAAAACTGTTTTTT	CASSADRGRTNEKLFF
NA	TRBV12-3/TRBV12-4	medium-sized	TRBJ2-3	TGTGCCAGCAAACGTCTAGCGACTAGCACAGATACGCAGTATTTT	CASKRLATSTDTQYF
TRBD1	TRBV12-3/TRBV12-4	many	TRBJ2-5	TGTGCCAGCAGTTTAAACAGGGGGCGACAAGAGACCCAGTACTTC	CASSLNRGRQETQYF
TRBD1	TRBV6-5	many	TRBJ1-1	TGTGCCAGCAGTTACATAGGGGGCTCGGGCACTGAAGCTTTCTTT	CASSYIGGSGTEAFF
NA	TRBV5-1	many	TRBJ1-1	TGCGCCAGCAGTGCCCGGGGTGTCGTAACGGGAGCTGAAGCTTTCTTT	CASSARGVVTGAEAFF
TRBD2	TRBV20-1	medium-sized	TRBJ2-2	TGCAGTGCTAGGACTAGCGGGAGGGACACCGGGGAGCTGTTTTTT	CSARTSGRDTGELFF
TRBD1	TRBV19	medium-sized	TRBJ2-5	TGTGCCAGTAGTACGGTCCCGGGACAGGTCCAAGAGACCCAGTACTTC	CASSTVPGQVQETQYF
NA	TRBV27	many	TRBJ2-5	TGTGCCAGCAGTTTCGCAGGGACCCAAGAGACCCAGTACTTC	CASSFAGTQETQYF
NA	TRBV12-5	large	TRBJ2-1	TGTGCTAGCGCGCTAAGTCCTGAGCAGTTCTTC	CASALSPEQFF
NA	TRBV7-9	many	TRBJ1-3	TGTGCCAGCAGCCTTGGACGAGGAAACACCATATATTTT	CASSLGRGNTIYF
TRBD2	TRBV12-3/TRBV12-4	many	TRBJ2-5	TGTGCCAGCAGTCCCCGGACTAGAGGTGAAGAGACCCAGTACTTC	CASSPRTRGEETQYF
NA	TRBV20-1	NA	TRBJ2-1	TGCAGTGCTTTAAAGGAAAGTTACAATGAGCAGTTCTTC	CSALKESYNEQFF
NA	TRBV11-1	few	TRBJ2-5	TGTGCCAGCAGCTTGCGGCGACTAGAGACCCAGTACTTC	CASSLRRLETQYF
NA	TRBV5-6	many	TRBJ2-7	TGTGCCAGCAGCTTGCCGGGACATAGCTACGAGCAGTACTTC	CASSLPGHSYEQYF
NA	TRBV18	medium-sized	TRBJ2-3	TGTGCCAGCTCTGGGGGGAGCACAGATACGCAGTATTTT	CASSGGSTDTQYF
NA	TRBV20-1	medium-sized	TRBJ1-4	TGCATCGCCGTGGGACCGAATGAAAAACTGTTTTTT	CIAVGPNEKLFF
TRBD1	TRBV6-6	many	TRBJ2-3	TGTGCCAGCACGGACAGGGACACAGATACGCAGTATTTT	CASTDRDTDTQYF
TRBD1	TRBV29-1	many	TRBJ2-1	TGCAGCGCCTCCGGGACAGGCTACAATGAGCAGTTCTTC	CSASGTGYNEQFF
TRBD2	TRBV5-4	many	TRBJ2-7	TGTGCCAGCAGCTCGATCGGGAGGGGAGAGCAGTACTTC	CASSSIGRGEQYF